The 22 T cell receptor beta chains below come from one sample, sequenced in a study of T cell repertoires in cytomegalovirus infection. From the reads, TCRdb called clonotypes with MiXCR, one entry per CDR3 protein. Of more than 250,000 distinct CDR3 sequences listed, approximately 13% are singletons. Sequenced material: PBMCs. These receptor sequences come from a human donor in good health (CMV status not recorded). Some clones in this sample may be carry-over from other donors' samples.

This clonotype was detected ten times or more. The CDR3 spells CASSPTYPYNEQFF. The CDR3 DNA follows: TGCGCCAGCAGCCCTACATACCCCTACAATGAGCAGTTCTTC. The chain is built from TRBV4-1 and TRBJ2-1, with D uncertain. The germline CDR1 and CDR2 sequences are MGHRA and YSYEKL. The CDR3 loop spans 14 amino acids. Trimming pared 4 bases from V and 2 bases from J, leaving 9 bases between.

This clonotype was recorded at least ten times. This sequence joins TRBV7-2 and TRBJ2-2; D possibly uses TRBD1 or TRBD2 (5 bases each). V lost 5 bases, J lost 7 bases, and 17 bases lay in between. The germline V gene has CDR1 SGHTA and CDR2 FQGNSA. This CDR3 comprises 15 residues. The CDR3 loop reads CASSVQLVRGGELFF. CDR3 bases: TGTGCCAGCAGCGTCCAACTAGTGAGGGGCGGGGAGCTGTTTTTT.

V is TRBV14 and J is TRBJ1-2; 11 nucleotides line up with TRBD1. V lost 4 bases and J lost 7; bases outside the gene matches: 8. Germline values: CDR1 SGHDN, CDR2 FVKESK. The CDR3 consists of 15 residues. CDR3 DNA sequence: TGTGCCAGCAGCCTCCCCGGGACAGGGGGTTTTGGCTACACCTTC. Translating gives CASSLPGTGGFGYTF. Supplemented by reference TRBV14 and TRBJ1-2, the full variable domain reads EAGVTQFPSHSVIEKGQTVTLRCDPISGHDNLYWYRRVMGKEIKFLLHFVKESKQDESGMPNNRFLAERTGGTYSTLKVQPAELEDSGVYFCASSLPGTGGFGYTFGSGTRLTVV.

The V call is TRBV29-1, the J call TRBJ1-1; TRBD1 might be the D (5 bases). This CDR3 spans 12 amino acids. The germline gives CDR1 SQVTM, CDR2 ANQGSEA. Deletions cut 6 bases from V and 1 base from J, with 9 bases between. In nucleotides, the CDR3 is TGCAGCGTCCCACAGGAGAACACTGAAGCTTTCTTT. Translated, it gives CSVPQENTEAFF.

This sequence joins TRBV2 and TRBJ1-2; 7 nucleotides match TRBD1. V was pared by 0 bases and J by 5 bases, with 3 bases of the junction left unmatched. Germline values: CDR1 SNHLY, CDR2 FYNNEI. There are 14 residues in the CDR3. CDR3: CASSEARTGYGYTF. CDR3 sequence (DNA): TGTGCCAGCAGTGAAGCGCGGACAGGATATGGCTACACCTTC.

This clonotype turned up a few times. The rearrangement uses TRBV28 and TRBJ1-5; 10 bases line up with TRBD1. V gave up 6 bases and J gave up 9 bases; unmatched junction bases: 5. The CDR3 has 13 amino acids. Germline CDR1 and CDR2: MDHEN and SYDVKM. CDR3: CASSVGQGLPQHF. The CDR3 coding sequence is TGTGCCAGCAGCGTGGGACAGGGGCTGCCCCAGCATTTT.

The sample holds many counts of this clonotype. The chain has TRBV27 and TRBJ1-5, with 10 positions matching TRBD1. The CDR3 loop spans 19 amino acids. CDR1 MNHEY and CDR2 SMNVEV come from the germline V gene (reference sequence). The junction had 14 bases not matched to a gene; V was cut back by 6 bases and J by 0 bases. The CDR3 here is CASRSLGRQGASSNQPQHF. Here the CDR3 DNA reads TGTGCCAGCAGGAGCCTGGGGAGACAGGGGGCCTCTAGCAATCAGCCCCAGCATTTT.

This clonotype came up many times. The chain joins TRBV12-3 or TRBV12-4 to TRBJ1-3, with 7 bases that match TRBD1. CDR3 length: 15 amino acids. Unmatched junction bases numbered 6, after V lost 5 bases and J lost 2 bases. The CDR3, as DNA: TGTGCCAGCAGTACACAGGGGTTACCTGGAAACACCATATATTTT. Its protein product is CASSTQGLPGNTIYF.

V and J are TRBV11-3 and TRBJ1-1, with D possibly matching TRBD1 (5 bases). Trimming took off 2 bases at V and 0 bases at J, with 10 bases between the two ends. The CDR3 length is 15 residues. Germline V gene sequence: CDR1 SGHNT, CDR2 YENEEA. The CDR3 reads CASSLPGTMNTEAFF. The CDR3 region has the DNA TGTGCCAGCAGCTTACCGGGGACGATGAACACTGAAGCTTTCTTT.

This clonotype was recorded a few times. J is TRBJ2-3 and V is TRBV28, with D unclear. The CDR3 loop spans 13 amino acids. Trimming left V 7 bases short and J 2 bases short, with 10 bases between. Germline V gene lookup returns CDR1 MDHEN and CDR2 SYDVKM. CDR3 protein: CASTTSYTDTQYF. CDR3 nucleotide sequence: TGTGCCAGCACCACTTCGTACACAGATACGCAGTATTTT.

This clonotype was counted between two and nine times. The CDR3 spells CARFWRGEETQYF. The CDR3 nucleotides are TGCGCCCGCTTCTGGCGAGGGGAAGAGACCCAGTACTTC. The gene calls are TRBV23-1 and TRBJ2-5; D may correspond to TRBD1 or TRBD2 (5 bases each). TRBV23-1 carries the ORF label, with uncertain function. Deletions cut 11 bases from V and 3 bases from J, with 16 bases between. The CDR3 runs to 13 residues.

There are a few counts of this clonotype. CDR3 region: CASSLGVSGSAYNEQFF. The CDR3 DNA sequence: TGTGCCAGCAGCTTGGGGGTTAGCGGGAGCGCCTACAATGAGCAGTTCTTC. The V gene is TRBV5-4, the J gene TRBJ2-1; 9 bases are shared with TRBD2. V gave up 0 bases and J gave up 2 bases; unmatched junction bases: 6. Germline-derived CDR1 and CDR2 are SGHNT and YYREEE (reference sequence). The CDR3 consists of 17 residues.

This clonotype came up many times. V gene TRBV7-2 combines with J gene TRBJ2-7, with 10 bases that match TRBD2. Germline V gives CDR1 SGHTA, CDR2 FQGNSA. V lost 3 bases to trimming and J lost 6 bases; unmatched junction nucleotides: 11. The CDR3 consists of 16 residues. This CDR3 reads CASSLLAGGTYPEQYF. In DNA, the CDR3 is TGTGCCAGCAGCTTGTTAGCGGGAGGAACCTATCCCGAGCAGTACTTC.

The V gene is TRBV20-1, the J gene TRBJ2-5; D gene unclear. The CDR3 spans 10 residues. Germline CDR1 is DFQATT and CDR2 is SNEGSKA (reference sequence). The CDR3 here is CSWGAKTQYF. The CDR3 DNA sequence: TGCAGCTGGGGTGCGAAGACCCAGTACTTC.

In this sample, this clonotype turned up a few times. CDR3 nucleotides: TGCAGTGCTACCGGACCCAGGGGGCTGAACACTGAAGCTTTCTTT. Amino acids: CSATGPRGLNTEAFF. The rearrangement links TRBV20-1 to TRBJ1-1, with 8 bases lining up with TRBD1. The CDR3 length is 15 residues. Germline lookup yields CDR1 DFQATT and CDR2 SNEGSKA (reference sequence). J was trimmed by 0 bases and V by 4 bases; bases with no gene match: 7.

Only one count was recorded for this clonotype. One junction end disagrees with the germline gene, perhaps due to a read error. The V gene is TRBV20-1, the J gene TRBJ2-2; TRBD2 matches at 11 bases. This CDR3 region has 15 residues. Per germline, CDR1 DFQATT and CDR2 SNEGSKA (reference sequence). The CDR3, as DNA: TGCAGTGCTAGAGAAAGACTAGCGGGGTCCGGGGAGCCGTTTTTT. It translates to CSARERLAGSGEPFF.

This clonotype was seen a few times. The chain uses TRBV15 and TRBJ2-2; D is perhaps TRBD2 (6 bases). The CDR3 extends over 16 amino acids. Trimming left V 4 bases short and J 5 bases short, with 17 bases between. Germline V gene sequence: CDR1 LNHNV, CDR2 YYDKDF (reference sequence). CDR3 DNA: TGTGCCACCAGCAACCCAGGTGTTGGGACTACCGGGGAGCTGTTTTTT. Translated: CATSNPGVGTTGELFF.

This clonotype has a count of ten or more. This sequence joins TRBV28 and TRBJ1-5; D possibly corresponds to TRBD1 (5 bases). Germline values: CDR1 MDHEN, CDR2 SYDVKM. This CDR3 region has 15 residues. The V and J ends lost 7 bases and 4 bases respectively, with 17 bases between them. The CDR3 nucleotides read TGTGCCAGCATCCCTAAGGGGCGTCCGAATCAGCCCCAGCATTTT. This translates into CASIPKGRPNQPQHF.

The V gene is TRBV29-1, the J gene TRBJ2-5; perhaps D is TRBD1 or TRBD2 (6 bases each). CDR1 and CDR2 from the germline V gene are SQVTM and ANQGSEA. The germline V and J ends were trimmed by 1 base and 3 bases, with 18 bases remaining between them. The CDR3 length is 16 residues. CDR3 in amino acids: CSVEGGNREVEETQYF. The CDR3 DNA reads TGCAGCGTTGAAGGGGGGAACAGGGAGGTAGAAGAGACCCAGTACTTC. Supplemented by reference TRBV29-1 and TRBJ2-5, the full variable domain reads SAVISQKPSRDICQRGTSLTIQCQVDSQVTMMFWYRQQPGQSLTLIATANQGSEATYESGFVIDKFPISRPNLTFSTLTVSNMSPEDSSIYLCSVEGGNREVEETQYFGPGTRLLVL.

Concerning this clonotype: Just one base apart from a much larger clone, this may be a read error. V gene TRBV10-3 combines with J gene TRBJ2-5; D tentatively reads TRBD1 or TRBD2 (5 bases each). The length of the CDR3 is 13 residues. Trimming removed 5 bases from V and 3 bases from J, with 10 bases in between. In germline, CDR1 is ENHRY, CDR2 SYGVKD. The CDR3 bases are TGTGCCATCAGTAGGGGACGGGAAGAGACCCAGTACTTC. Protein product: CAISRGREETQYF.

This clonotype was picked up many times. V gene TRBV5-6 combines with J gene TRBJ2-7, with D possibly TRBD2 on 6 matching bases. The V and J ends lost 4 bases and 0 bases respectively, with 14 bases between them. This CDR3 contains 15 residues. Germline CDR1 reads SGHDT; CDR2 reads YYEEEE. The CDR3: CASSPGGALSYEQYF. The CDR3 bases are TGTGCCAGCAGCCCTGGCGGGGCCCTCTCCTACGAGCAGTACTTC. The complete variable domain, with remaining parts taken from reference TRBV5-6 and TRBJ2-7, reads DAGVTQSPTHLIKTRGQQVTLRCSPKSGHDTVSWYQQALGQGPQFIFQYYEEEERQRGNFPDRFSGHQFPNYSSELNVNALLLGDSALYLCASSPGGALSYEQYFGPGTRLTVT.

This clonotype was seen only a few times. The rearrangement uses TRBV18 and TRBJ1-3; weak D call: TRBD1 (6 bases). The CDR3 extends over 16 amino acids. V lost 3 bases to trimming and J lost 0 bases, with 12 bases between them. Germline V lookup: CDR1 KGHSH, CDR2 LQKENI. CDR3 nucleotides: TGTGCCAGCTCACCTAAGGACAGCAACTCTGGAAACACCATATATTTT. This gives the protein CASSPKDSNSGNTIYF.